This T cell receptor beta chain was sequenced during a study of T cells expressing NK-cell markers. Concerning this clonotype: The antigen remains unidentified.

This CDR3 is built from 14 residues. In germline, CDR1 is MNHEY, CDR2 SMNVEV (reference sequence). Whole-study results and caveats: Researchers report these clonotypes also headed the CD3+CD56-NKG2C+ fraction in four donors. NKG2C+ dominant clonotypes from 5 or 6 donors made up about 1.0-7.5% of CD8+ T cells.

TCRdb re-called the 5' RACE reads, yielding one record per CDR3 amino acid sequence without DNA. The sample data list about 140,000 distinct CDR3 sequences. The chain couples TRBV27 to TRBJ2-1; TCRdb lists TRBD2, though no DNA is available to test this call. The source of this sequence is a man between 18 and 35 years old in good health. Sequenced input: blood T cells: a sorted CD56 or NKG2C T cell subset, CD4+ or CD8+ T cells, or bulk PBMC T cells (not recorded which). The CDR3 loop is CASSLLLASNEQFF.